A selection of T cell receptor beta chains follows, all from one sample in a study of cytomegalovirus exposure and HLA in healthy donors. Sequencing was performed with immunoSEQ multiplex PCR; in TCRdb, only in-frame clones are kept and a portion is missing. This table has about 200,000 clones, around 77% appearing once. The material sequenced was PBMCs. The receptors here all came from a woman in her thirties in good health and CMV-seronegative. CDR3s include the opening cysteine and the closing phenylalanine or tryptophan. Each record gives: clone size, D gene, V gene, CDR3 protein. The D gene is left open where the match is weak. Size values are once, few and many counts, or a class for expanded clones, and some rows have none.

clone size: NA; D gene: NA; V gene: TRBV10-3; CDR3 protein: CATEDSPGQETQYF
clone size: NA; D gene: TRBD1; V gene: TRBV7-9; CDR3 protein: CASSFTGTIYRGQFF
clone size: NA; D gene: NA; V gene: TRBV7-9; CDR3 protein: CASTPKKERKDSSTDTQYF
clone size: NA; D gene: NA; V gene: TRBV5-1; CDR3 protein: CASSPLGAVNTEAFF
clone size: NA; D gene: TRBD1; V gene: TRBV6-5; CDR3 protein: CASSRQGRAYEQYF
clone size: NA; D gene: NA; V gene: TRBV6-5; CDR3 protein: CASSYKIGEPQHF
clone size: once; D gene: NA; V gene: TRBV10-3; CDR3 protein: CAIRNMIQSTSTDTQYF
clone size: NA; D gene: TRBD1; V gene: TRBV27; CDR3 protein: CASRIQGAGWPQHF
clone size: NA; D gene: NA; V gene: TRBV7-6; CDR3 protein: CASSLEAGWNSGNTIYF
clone size: NA; D gene: NA; V gene: TRBV5-4; CDR3 protein: CASSLGPAAYEQYF
clone size: NA; D gene: NA; V gene: TRBV4-1; CDR3 protein: CASSYGGLSTDTQYF
clone size: NA; D gene: TRBD2; V gene: TRBV4-1; CDR3 protein: CASSQDFPSGAQQYF
clone size: NA; D gene: NA; V gene: TRBV5-1; CDR3 protein: CASSPGSQDFYGYTF
clone size: NA; D gene: TRBD2; V gene: TRBV7-2; CDR3 protein: CASSLWTSGRASSYEQYF
clone size: few; D gene: TRBD1; V gene: TRBV18; CDR3 protein: CASSSRTGSSGANVLTF
clone size: NA; D gene: TRBD1; V gene: TRBV5-1; CDR3 protein: CASSPGQGPSEQYF
clone size: NA; D gene: NA; V gene: TRBV7-9; CDR3 protein: CASSLAQGVYEQYF
clone size: NA; D gene: NA; V gene: TRBV7-8; CDR3 protein: CASSLVGVGAQYF
clone size: NA; D gene: TRBD2; V gene: TRBV6-4; CDR3 protein: CASSEPGLAGGRNNEQFF
clone size: once; D gene: TRBD1; V gene: TRBV5-1; CDR3 protein: CVPHRDRGTDTQYF
clone size: once; D gene: NA; V gene: TRBV5-6; CDR3 protein: CASSPPPGSGNTIYF
clone size: NA; D gene: TRBD1; V gene: TRBV5-6; CDR3 protein: CASSSYPGQGGWDQPQHF
clone size: once; D gene: TRBD1; V gene: TRBV30; CDR3 protein: CAWSGTGGFYEQYF
clone size: NA; D gene: TRBD1; V gene: TRBV11-3; CDR3 protein: CASSYIQGIRQPQHF
clone size: once; D gene: TRBD2; V gene: TRBV27; CDR3 protein: CASSGGGRVYEQYF
clone size: NA; D gene: NA; V gene: TRBV29-1; CDR3 protein: CSVELAPYEQYF
clone size: NA; D gene: NA; V gene: TRBV18; CDR3 protein: CASSPNRDSTEAFF
clone size: NA; D gene: TRBD1; V gene: TRBV19; CDR3 protein: CASGQGGKETQYF
clone size: NA; D gene: NA; V gene: TRBV10-3; CDR3 protein: CAIGWAEKLFF
clone size: NA; D gene: NA; V gene: TRBV2; CDR3 protein: CASSARGSSYNEQFF
clone size: once; D gene: TRBD1; V gene: TRBV2; CDR3 protein: CAGRTGAEAFF
clone size: few; D gene: NA; V gene: TRBV5-6; CDR3 protein: CASSFPQGEQYF
clone size: NA; D gene: TRBD1; V gene: TRBV27; CDR3 protein: CASSLGAGGWYEQYF
clone size: NA; D gene: NA; V gene: TRBV6-1; CDR3 protein: CASSLWGSGTGEQYF
clone size: NA; D gene: NA; V gene: TRBV23-1; CDR3 protein: CASSQVPNPGGYQPQHF
clone size: NA; D gene: NA; V gene: TRBV9; CDR3 protein: CASSVGDTGELFF
clone size: NA; D gene: TRBD2; V gene: TRBV7-9; CDR3 protein: CASSFIRTEGGPTDTQYF
clone size: NA; D gene: TRBD2; V gene: TRBV9; CDR3 protein: CASSVAVGGGASEQYF
clone size: NA; D gene: NA; V gene: TRBV19; CDR3 protein: CASSITGFHQPQHF
clone size: NA; D gene: NA; V gene: TRBV28; CDR3 protein: CASSLAVYEQYF
clone size: NA; D gene: NA; V gene: TRBV19; CDR3 protein: CASTDETNRNGYPF
clone size: few; D gene: NA; V gene: TRBV19; CDR3 protein: CASSMGRQSRYNEQFF
clone size: few; D gene: NA; V gene: TRBV11-2; CDR3 protein: CATQGGGHYRETQYF
clone size: few; D gene: NA; V gene: TRBV19; CDR3 protein: CASSFTGVLGQPQHF
clone size: NA; D gene: NA; V gene: TRBV5-1; CDR3 protein: CASSSRGGGAEQYF
clone size: NA; D gene: TRBD1; V gene: TRBV15; CDR3 protein: CATSPIRDSELCTEAFF
clone size: NA; D gene: TRBD1; V gene: TRBV4-1; CDR3 protein: CASSQDMDRFYVLTF
clone size: NA; D gene: NA; V gene: TRBV6-6; CDR3 protein: CASSYMHGVNTEAFF
clone size: once; D gene: NA; V gene: TRBV16; CDR3 protein: CASSQKTGRNYGYTF
clone size: few; D gene: NA; V gene: TRBV4-1; CDR3 protein: CASSHFQGSGKNEQFF
clone size: NA; D gene: TRBD1; V gene: TRBV5-1; CDR3 protein: CASSPGDSRDTEAFF
clone size: once; D gene: NA; V gene: TRBV28; CDR3 protein: CASSSPAHTSGFSGNTIYF
clone size: NA; D gene: TRBD1; V gene: TRBV7-2; CDR3 protein: CASSQRTGGAQGYTF
clone size: NA; D gene: TRBD2; V gene: TRBV18; CDR3 protein: CASSPTSGDTDTQYF